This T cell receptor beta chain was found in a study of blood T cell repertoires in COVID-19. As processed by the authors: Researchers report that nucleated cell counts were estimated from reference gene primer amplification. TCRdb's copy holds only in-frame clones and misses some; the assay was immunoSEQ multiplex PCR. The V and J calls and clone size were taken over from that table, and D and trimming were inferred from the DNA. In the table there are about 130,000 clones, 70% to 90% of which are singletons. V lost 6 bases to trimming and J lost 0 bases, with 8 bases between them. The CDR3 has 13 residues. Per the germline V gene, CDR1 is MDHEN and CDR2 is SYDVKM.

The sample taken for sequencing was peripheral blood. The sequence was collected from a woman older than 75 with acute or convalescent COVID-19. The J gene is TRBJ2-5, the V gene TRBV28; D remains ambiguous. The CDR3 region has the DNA TGTGCCAGCAGCCCCGGGTACCAAGAGACCCAGTACTTC. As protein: CASSPGYQETQYF.